Below are 18 T cell receptor beta chains sequenced from a single sample in a study of shared clonotypes between healthy human individuals. Positively selected for CCR7, the CD45RO-negative cells used as naive CD8 cells excluded terminally differentiated effector memory CD45RA+ cells. Some clones are missing from TCRdb's copy, which holds only in-frame ones; the method was immunoSEQ multiplex PCR. The sample carries about 2.1 million clones, around 93% recorded once. Sample: naive CD8+ T cells from PBMCs. These receptors came from a man aged 18 to 29 in good health. Some clones in this sample may be carry-over from other donors' samples.

The rearrangement links TRBV28 to TRBJ2-1; the match to TRBD2 covers 10 bases. There are 14 residues in the CDR3. Looked up from germline, CDR1 is MDHEN and CDR2 is SYDVKM. V lost 6 bases, J lost 6 bases, and 5 bases stayed unmatched. The CDR3 sequence is CASSLAGVGNEQFF. CDR3 coding DNA: TGTGCCAGCAGCCTAGCGGGAGTGGGCAATGAGCAGTTCTTC.

The gene calls are TRBV4-3 and TRBJ1-1; D is uncertain. The germline V gene encodes CDR1 LGHNA and CDR2 YSLEER. The CDR3 covers 13 residues. With 1 base removed from V and 5 bases from J, the gap between germline ends came to 8 bases. DNA for the CDR3: TGCGCCAGCAGCCAAGGGATGGTAACTGAAGCTTTCTTT. It encodes CASSQGMVTEAFF.

This chain uses TRBV9 with TRBJ2-5; TRBD2 matches at 13 bases. The V gene end was trimmed by 3 bases and the J gene end by 5 bases; junction bases not matched to a gene: 10. This CDR3 comprises 17 residues. Per germline, CDR1 SGDLS and CDR2 YYNGEE. The chain's CDR3 is CASSGGTSGIWRETQYF. The DNA for the CDR3 is TGTGCCAGCAGCGGCGGGACTAGCGGGATATGGCGGGAGACCCAGTACTTC.

The sample holds one count of this clone. The V gene is TRBV10-3, the J gene TRBJ1-1; a weak D match, TRBD1 (5 bases). The CDR3 has 12 amino acids. Germline values: CDR1 ENHRY, CDR2 SYGVKD. V lost 8 bases and J 4 bases, leaving 11 bases between the germline ends. DNA of the CDR3: TGTGCCATCCGCACTGGGACCACTGAAGCTTTCTTT. Protein sequence: CAIRTGTTEAFF.

The rearrangement uses TRBV7-9 and TRBJ2-1, with D possibly TRBD1 on 6 matching bases. CDR1 is SEHNR, CDR2 FQNEAQ, per germline (reference sequence). The CDR3 loop spans 16 amino acids. Trimming pared 5 bases from V and 2 bases from J, leaving 16 bases between. CDR3 coding DNA: TGTGCCAGCAGCCCCCGGTGGGACAACACCTACAATGAGCAGTTCTTC. It yields the protein CASSPRWDNTYNEQFF. Full variable domain (missing parts from reference TRBV7-9 and TRBJ2-1): DTGVSQNPRHKITKRGQNVTFRCDPISEHNRLYWYRQTLGQGPEFLTYFQNEAQLEKSRLLSDRFSAERPKGSFSTLEIQRTEQGDSAMYLCASSPRWDNTYNEQFFGPGTRLTVL.

The chain carries TRBV19 and TRBJ1-6; D perhaps matches TRBD1 (6 bases). This CDR3 is 11 amino acids long. Trimming shortened V by 7 bases and J by 14 bases, and 12 bases separated the two germline ends. Germline assignment: CDR1 LNHDA and CDR2 SQIVND (reference sequence). The DNA of the CDR3 is TGTGCCAGTACCCCAGGGGACGCCCTCCACTTT. This encodes CASTPGDALHF.

The chain couples TRBV19 to TRBJ2-7, with a possible D match to TRBD2 (5 bases). The V and J ends lost 8 bases and 7 bases respectively, with 12 bases between them. This CDR3 comprises 11 residues. The germline gives CDR1 LNHDA, CDR2 SQIVND (reference sequence). CDR3 DNA: TGTGCCAGTGGTCCTATAGCGGAGCAGTACTTC. The encoded protein is CASGPIAEQYF.

This chain uses TRBV27 with TRBJ2-7; D assignment may be TRBD1 or TRBD2 (6 bases each). The V end lost 5 bases, the J end lost 4 bases, and 21 bases lay between the germline ends. Germline V CDR1 and CDR2: MNHEY, SMNVEV (reference sequence). This CDR3 is built from 16 residues. Written as DNA, the CDR3 is TGTGCCAGCAGTCCTCCCTCGACGGGGGCTGGGTACGAGCAGTACTTC. Translated: CASSPPSTGAGYEQYF.

The rearrangement uses TRBV11-2 and TRBJ2-5, with 9 bases that match TRBD2. The germline V gene encodes CDR1 SGHAT and CDR2 FQNNGV. J was trimmed by 5 bases and V by 3 bases; bases with no gene match: 4. This CDR3 spans 14 amino acids. CDR3 region: CASSFSGSGETQYF. DNA for the CDR3: TGTGCCAGCAGCTTTAGCGGGAGCGGTGAGACCCAGTACTTC.

The rearrangement joins TRBV2 to TRBJ2-1, with D maybe TRBD1 (6 bases). The ends were cut back, 2 bases at V and 0 bases at J, with 17 bases in the middle. The CDR3 has 18 amino acids. Per germline, CDR1 SNHLY and CDR2 FYNNEI. CDR3 sequence reads: CASSETTGTYSSYNEQFF. The DNA for the CDR3 is TGTGCCAGCAGTGAAACAACAGGGACCTACAGCTCCTACAATGAGCAGTTCTTC.

About this clone: Other nucleotide sequences from this sample produce the same CDR3. The V gene is TRBV27, the J gene TRBJ2-2; D is uncertain. Trimming took off 1 base at V and 0 bases at J, with 9 bases between the two ends. The CDR3 length is 16 residues. Germline V gene data show CDR1 as MNHEY and CDR2 as SMNVEV (reference sequence). The CDR3 DNA reads as TGTGCCAGCAGTTTATTAGGCGGATCGAACACCGGGGAGCTGTTTTTT. This encodes CASSLLGGSNTGELFF.

The chain has TRBV6-5 and TRBJ2-7; D might be TRBD2 (6 bases). Trimming pared 0 bases from V and 2 bases from J, leaving 14 bases between. The CDR3 has 16 residues. Germline V CDR1 and CDR2: MNHEY, SVGAGI. CDR3 coding DNA: TGTGCCAGCAGTTACTCATGGCAGGGACTGGCCTACGAGCAGTACTTC. As protein: CASSYSWQGLAYEQYF.

V gene TRBV29-1 combines with J gene TRBJ1-1; the D is unclear. Germline V CDR1 and CDR2: SQVTM, ANQGSEA. Trimming pared 3 bases from V and 8 bases from J, leaving 7 bases between. This CDR3 contains 10 residues. The CDR3 region is CSVEPDEAFF. CDR3 DNA: TGCAGCGTTGAGCCGGACGAAGCTTTCTTT.

The gene calls are TRBV7-9 and TRBJ1-2, with TRBD1 matching over 7 bases. Germline values: CDR1 SEHNR, CDR2 FQNEAQ (reference sequence). The J segment lost 3 bases and the V segment lost 3 bases, leaving 7 bases of the junction unmatched. This CDR3 has 15 amino acids. The CDR3 nucleotides read TGTGCCAGCAGCTTGGGAGGCAGGGGGGACTATGGCTACACCTTC. Amino acids: CASSLGGRGDYGYTF.

V and J are TRBV7-8 and TRBJ2-3, with a possible D match to TRBD1 (6 bases). CDR1 and CDR2 from the germline V gene are SGHVS and FQNEAQ. V was cut by 5 bases and J by 2 bases, with 17 bases left in between. This CDR3 has 16 residues. CDR3: CASSPGTPGLTDTQYF. For the CDR3, the DNA is TGTGCCAGCAGCCCAGGGACACCCGGGCTCACAGATACGCAGTATTTT.

The chain carries TRBV9 and TRBJ2-1; the match to TRBD2 covers 7 bases. V shed 1 base and J 5 bases; nucleotides not matched to a gene: 6. The CDR3 covers 15 residues. Germline V gene sequence: CDR1 SGDLS, CDR2 YYNGEE. CDR3 DNA: TGTGCCAGCAGCGTACAGACTAGCTGGGACAATGAGCAGTTCTTC. Protein: CASSVQTSWDNEQFF.

The rearrangement links TRBV27 to TRBJ2-7; D possibly uses TRBD1 or TRBD2 (5 bases each). The V and J ends lost 4 bases and 7 bases respectively, with 14 bases between them. The length of the CDR3 is 13 residues. Germline CDR1 and CDR2: MNHEY and SMNVEV (reference sequence). The CDR3 sequence: CASSSGGGGEQYF. The CDR3, as DNA: TGTGCCAGCAGTTCGGGTGGGGGTGGGGAGCAGTACTTC.

V is TRBV13 and J is TRBJ2-1; 10 nucleotides match TRBD1. CDR1 is PRHDT, CDR2 FYEKMQ, per germline (reference sequence). CDR3 length equals 16 residues. V was pared by 4 bases and J by 1 base, with 4 bases of the junction left unmatched. CDR3 in amino acids: CASSSGQGVSYNEQFF. The CDR3, as DNA: TGTGCCAGCAGCTCCGGACAGGGGGTATCCTACAATGAGCAGTTCTTC.